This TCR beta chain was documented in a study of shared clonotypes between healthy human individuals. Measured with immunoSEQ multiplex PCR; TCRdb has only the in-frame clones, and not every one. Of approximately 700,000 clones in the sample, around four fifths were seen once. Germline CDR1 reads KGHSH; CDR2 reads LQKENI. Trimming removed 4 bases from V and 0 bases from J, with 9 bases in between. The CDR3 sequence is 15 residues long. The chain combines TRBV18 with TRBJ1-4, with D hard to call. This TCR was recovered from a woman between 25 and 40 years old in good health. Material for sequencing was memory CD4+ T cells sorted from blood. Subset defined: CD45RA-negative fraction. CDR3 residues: CASSLDISTNEKLFF. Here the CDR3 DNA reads TGTGCCAGCTCACTAGACATCTCAACTAATGAAAAACTGTTTTTT.